These T cell receptor beta chains were read from a single sample in a study of T cell changes during pregnancy in multiple sclerosis. Assay used: immunoSEQ multiplex PCR; TCRdb lists only in-frame clones, some missing. The table has about 42,000 clones, 91% seen once. Specimen: CD4+ T cells from peripheral blood mononuclear cells, collected before pregnancy. These receptors all stem from a female donor with multiple sclerosis, enrolled in a pregnancy study. CDR3s leave out the opening cysteine and the closing phenylalanine or tryptophan. Where a row states a size, it is once, few, many or the class of an expanded clone; other rows omit it.

V: TRBV4-2
size: -
CDR3: ASSQGGSTETQY

V: TRBV2
size: -
CDR3: ASSGVQGREDRRRETQY

V: TRBV19
size: -
CDR3: ASSDARGRGRYEQY

V: TRBV9
size: -
CDR3: ASSVDSRGDTQY

V: TRBV7-8
size: -
CDR3: ASSLGGQGARQPQH

V: TRBV9
size: -
CDR3: ASSAQGYSYEQY

V: TRBV29-1
size: -
CDR3: SVEDRHRAYGYT

V: TRBV2
size: -
CDR3: ASSSSTGGAGGYT

V: TRBV27
size: -
CDR3: ASSLRLAGGLTGELF

V: TRBV2
size: -
CDR3: ASKQDRVNSPLH

V: TRBV7-2
size: -
CDR3: ASSLISREKLF

V: TRBV16
size: few
CDR3: ASSQFYRGLH

V: TRBV14
size: -
CDR3: ASGDNYYEQY

V: TRBV5-1
size: -
CDR3: ASSLAIGAANSPLH

V: TRBV12-5
size: -
CDR3: ASGLVRGYNSPLH

V: TRBV27
size: once
CDR3: ASSLWEGLDSPLH

V: TRBV6-5
size: -
CDR3: ASSYTGYEQY

V: TRBV4-3
size: -
CDR3: ASSQERGSAGDWLSPLH

V: TRBV7-8
size: few
CDR3: ASSHDRAVGTEAF

V: TRBV6-5
size: -
CDR3: ASSYGGDYGYT

V: TRBV7-2
size: -
CDR3: ASSLDRDQPQH

V: TRBV18
size: -
CDR3: ASSETRNTGELF

V: TRBV7-9
size: -
CDR3: ASSSQLTGELF

V: TRBV5-6
size: -
CDR3: ASSLWGLIENEQF

V: TRBV7-2
size: few
CDR3: ASSLGQGAGQPQH

V: TRBV5-1
size: -
CDR3: ASSLRGSSGNTIY

V: TRBV18
size: -
CDR3: ASSPRLAVLSDTQY

V: TRBV5-1
size: -
CDR3: ASSFRDYLQETQY

V: TRBV5-4
size: -
CDR3: ASSRGGAATLSYEQY

V: TRBV6-5
size: -
CDR3: ASSYFPGGDGYT

V: TRBV7-9
size: few
CDR3: ASSSGTFPTLH

V: TRBV25-1
size: -
CDR3: ASSIGQPFYGYT

V: TRBV6-5
size: -
CDR3: ACREGPSNQPQH

V: TRBV7-6
size: -
CDR3: ASSRGSDYGYT

V: TRBV7-3
size: -
CDR3: ASSLRAGGWAKNIQY

V: TRBV2
size: -
CDR3: ASSYDRTGLNEQF

V: TRBV4-1
size: -
CDR3: ASSQGGAGGKANQPQH

V: TRBV6-6
size: -
CDR3: ASSFLSGNTIY

V: TRBV9
size: -
CDR3: ASSVEGQMNEQF

V: TRBV7-9
size: -
CDR3: ASSLWAANEAF

V: TRBV6-6
size: -
CDR3: ASSYRGQGSTDTQY

V: TRBV5-4
size: -
CDR3: ASSRTSGGVHTGELF

V: TRBV7-2
size: -
CDR3: ASSFELAGGHEQF

V: TRBV10-3
size: -
CDR3: ATQALAGKQETQY

V: TRBV7-8
size: -
CDR3: ASSPVAVGTDTQY

V: TRBV5-5
size: -
CDR3: ASSLLPGQGGSGYGYT

V: TRBV30
size: -
CDR3: AWSVLDGSPLH

V: TRBV5-1
size: -
CDR3: ASSLDGEAYGYT

V: TRBV7-7
size: -
CDR3: ASSLGIQGGGTDTQY

V: TRBV14
size: -
CDR3: ASSLKGQGGGYT

V: TRBV11-1
size: once
CDR3: ASSQIAASTDTQY

V: TRBV5-4
size: once
CDR3: ASSRPGNYGYT

V: TRBV5-3
size: -
CDR3: ARSLDRDSYEQY

V: TRBV27
size: -
CDR3: ASSLDTTTGYT

V: TRBV4-2
size: -
CDR3: ASRAGTSGGASADTQY

V: TRBV19
size: -
CDR3: ASSIVGTGGFYEQY

V: TRBV6-6
size: -
CDR3: ASSYPKSGEGETQY

V: TRBV29-1
size: -
CDR3: SVEGDRNYGYT